The 13 T cell receptor beta chains reported below all come from one sample, sequenced in a study of T cell clonality in common variable immunodeficiency. Method: immunoSEQ multiplex PCR; TCRdb's copy keeps in-frame clones and lacks some. This table holds 55,000 or so clones with no singletons; the top ten claim around 0.8%. Sequenced: peripheral blood mononuclear cells. These receptors all stem from a person aged 18 to 75 in good health.

This clone was seen at least ten times. The observed sequence ends 3 residues before the CDR3 terminus, with the missing tail filled in from the germline J gene. The J gene is TRBJ2-5, the V gene TRBV10-3; D not certain. V lost 2 bases, J lost 4 bases, and 8 bases lay in between. Per the germline V gene, CDR1 is ENHRY and CDR2 is SYGVKD. The CDR3 sequence is 13 residues long. The CDR3 DNA, read in part, is TGTGCCATCAGTGAGCAGAGAGGAGAGACC. As protein: CAISEQRGET. The CDR3 as a whole reads CAISEQRGETQYF.

There are many counts of this clone. Read sequence stops 3 residues before the CDR3 end, and the germline J gene provides the missing end. The chain joins TRBV5-1 to TRBJ1-4; D call uncertain. CDR1 SGHRS and CDR2 YFSETQ come from the germline V gene. This CDR3 comprises 12 residues. V was pared by 3 bases and J by 6 bases, with 6 bases between. CDR3 bases read: TGCGCCAGCAGCTCGCCGGATGAAAAA. As protein: CASSSPDEK. The CDR3 as a whole reads CASSSPDEKLFF.

This clone was seen repeatedly, ten times or more. With the read ending 3 residues before the CDR3 end, the germline J gene is used to fill in that end. The chain joins TRBV6-2 or TRBV6-3 to TRBJ2-7; D is perhaps TRBD2 (6 bases). V was shortened by 0 bases and J by 3 bases, with 12 bases between the two germline ends. Germline CDR1 MNHEY, CDR2 SVGEGT. The CDR3 spans 15 residues. The CDR3 reads CASSYSDQGLYEQYF. The CDR3 DNA, read in part, is TGTGCCAGCAGTTACTCGGACCAGGGACTCTACGAG.

This clone was counted between two and nine times. The read ends 3 residues early relative to the CDR3; the germline J gene fills the gap. The V call is TRBV2, the J call TRBJ2-2; the D gene is possibly TRBD2 (5 bases). In germline, CDR1 is SNHLY, CDR2 FYNNEI. The CDR3 has 13 amino acids. The covered CDR3 bases are TGTGCCAGCTTACGGGATAGCGATGAAAAG. Translated: CASLRDSDEK. The whole CDR3 sequence reads CASLRDSDEKLFF.

This clone showed up just a few times. Read sequence stops 3 residues before the CDR3 end, and the germline J gene provides the missing end. The rearrangement joins TRBV6-2 or TRBV6-3 to TRBJ2-3; 12 bases match TRBD2. The CDR3 totals 15 residues. CDR1 is MNHEY and CDR2 is SVGEGT in the germline V gene. CDR3 protein: CASSLTGLAGQPQYF. The covered CDR3 bases are TGTGCCAGCAGTTTAACAGGACTAGCGGGGCAGCCG.

This clone was observed many times. The read ends 3 residues early relative to the CDR3; the germline J gene fills the gap. Other DNA variants within this sample encode the same CDR3. The rearrangement uses TRBV2 and TRBJ2-3; TRBD2 might be the D (6 bases). Trimming removed 3 bases from V and 0 bases from J, with 10 bases in between. This CDR3 is built from 15 residues. From germline, CDR1 is SNHLY and CDR2 FYNNEI. Here the CDR3 reads CASSDSGSSTDTQYF. The CDR3 bases that were read are TGTGCCAGCAGTGATAGCGGTTCTAGCACAGATACG. The full variable domain, rest sourced from reference TRBV2 and TRBJ2-3, is EPEVTQTPSHQVTQMGQEVILRCVPISNHLYFYWYRQILGQKVEFLVSFYNNEISEKSEIFDDQFSVERPDGSNFTLKIRSTKLEDSAMYFCASSDSGSSTDTQYFGPGTRLTVL.

This clone was counted ten times or more. The part of the CDR3 DNA that was read is TGCAGTGCCGCTCCGGGACAGAGAGCTGGTAATGAG. Protein product: CSAAPGQRAGNE. The full CDR3 protein reads CSAAPGQRAGNEQFF. The J gene is TRBJ2-1, the V gene TRBV20-1, with TRBD1 matching 7 bases. The read finishes 3 residues shy of the CDR3 end, and the germline J gene is used to complete it. The ends lost 6 bases at V and 7 bases at J; junction bases unmatched: 15. Germline V gives CDR1 DFQATT, CDR2 SNEGSKA (reference sequence). The CDR3 totals 15 residues.

This clone occurred many times. Incomplete CDR3 DNA: TGTGCCAGAAGCTTGGAGCACAGGCCCTTGAACACTGAA. Protein sequence: CARSLEHRPLNTE. The whole CDR3 sequence reads CARSLEHRPLNTEAFF. V gene TRBV5-3 combines with J gene TRBJ1-1; weak D call: TRBD1 (5 bases). The observed sequence ends 3 residues before the CDR3 terminus, with the missing tail filled in from the germline J gene. TRBV5-3 is designated an ORF whose function remains uncertain. CDR3 length equals 16 residues. V was trimmed by 0 bases and J by 0 bases, leaving 12 bases between them.

At least ten counts were recorded for this clone. The CDR3 goes on 3 residues after the read ends, and that part is filled in from the germline J gene. The rearrangement links TRBV20-1 to TRBJ1-1; 10 positions agree with TRBD1. Trimming took 5 bases from V and 3 from J; bases not matched to a gene: 6. Germline lookup yields CDR1 DFQATT and CDR2 SNEGSKA (reference sequence). The CDR3 extends over 14 amino acids. CDR3 DNA (partial): TGCAGTGCTGCCGGGACAGGGGTGGACACTGAA. Protein product: CSAAGTGVDTE. The full CDR3 protein reads CSAAGTGVDTEAFF.

This clone was recorded many times. The read gets to within 3 residues of the CDR3 end, and the germline J gene fills in the rest. This rearrangement joins TRBV19 to TRBJ1-1, with 11 bases fitting TRBD1. From germline, CDR1 is LNHDA and CDR2 SQIVND (reference sequence). The CDR3 contains 16 residues. Germline trimming cut 5 bases from V and 1 base from J; bases unmatched to any gene: 6. The CDR3 region is CASSLDRGLSNTEAFF. Incomplete CDR3 DNA: TGTGCCAGTAGTTTGGACAGGGGGCTTTCGAACACTGAA.

This clone showed up many times. From the germline J gene comes the end of the CDR3, since the read stops 3 residues before it. The rearrangement joins TRBV5-1 to TRBJ2-5; D is ambiguous. The CDR3 sequence is 13 residues long. Germline-derived CDR1 and CDR2 are SGHRS and YFSETQ. The CDR3 spells CASSIGPGGTQYF. The CDR3 bases that were read are TGCGCCAGCAGCATAGGGCCCGGTGGAACC.

This clone was picked up many times. The read terminates 3 residues ahead of where the CDR3 ends, so the germline J gene completes it. V usage is TRBV20-1 and J usage is TRBJ2-1; 11 positions agree with TRBD2. Germline CDR1 DFQATT, CDR2 SNEGSKA (reference sequence). V shed 2 bases, J shed 5 bases, and the junction held 5 bases outside the gene matches. There are 15 residues in the CDR3. The part of the CDR3 DNA that was read is TGCAGTGCTAGACTAGCGGGAGGAGGAAACAATGAG. Translating gives CSARLAGGGNNE. The full CDR3 protein reads CSARLAGGGNNEQFF.

This clone has ten or more counts. The sequenced fragment ends 3 residues before the CDR3 boundary, so the rest is inferred from the germline J gene. V is TRBV10-3 and J is TRBJ2-3; 7 bases are shared with TRBD1. CDR1 is ENHRY, CDR2 SYGVKD, per germline. The CDR3 runs to 20 residues. V shed 3 bases and J 0 bases; nucleotides not matched to a gene: 18. The chain's CDR3 is CAISDYRSGGAWTSTDTQYF. CDR3 DNA (partial): TGTGCCATCAGTGATTACCGTTCAGGGGGAGCATGGACTAGCACAGATACG.